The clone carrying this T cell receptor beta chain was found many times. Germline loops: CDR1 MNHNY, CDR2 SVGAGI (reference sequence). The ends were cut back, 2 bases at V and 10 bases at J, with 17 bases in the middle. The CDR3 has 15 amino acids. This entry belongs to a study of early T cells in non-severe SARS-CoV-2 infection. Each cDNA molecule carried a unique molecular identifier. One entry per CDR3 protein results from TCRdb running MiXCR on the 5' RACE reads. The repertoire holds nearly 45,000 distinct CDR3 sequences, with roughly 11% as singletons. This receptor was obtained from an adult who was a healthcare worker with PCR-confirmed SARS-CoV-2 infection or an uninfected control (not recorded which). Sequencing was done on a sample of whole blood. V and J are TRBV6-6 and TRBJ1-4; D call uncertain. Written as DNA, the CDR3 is TGTGCCAGCAGTTACCCCCGAGGTGGTCTTGGAAAACTGTTTTTT. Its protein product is CASSYPRGGLGKLFF.